Sequencing of this TCR beta chain was carried out in a study of T cells in Graves' hyperthyroidism and ophthalmopathy. Template material for amplifying TCR beta CDR3 regions consisted of RNA transcripts. During a first-round RT-PCR of the TCR CDR3, the HTBI primer set was used. TCRdb used MiXCR to reprocess the multiplex PCR reads, holding one entry per CDR3 protein. The sample holds 400,000 to 500,000 distinct CDR3 sequences, roughly 13% seen once. This clonotype has a count of ten or more. The CDR3 contains 14 residues. Trimming took off 6 bases at V and 4 bases at J, with 15 bases between the two ends. Each 10 ml fresh peripheral blood draw supplied the PBMCs.

The gene calls are TRBV12-3 or TRBV12-4 and TRBJ1-2; maybe TRBD1 (5 bases). The sequenced sample consisted of blood. This receptor was taken from a woman younger than 30 with Graves' hyperthyroidism. CDR3 nucleotide sequence: TGTGCCAGCAGACGCCCTGACAGCCTCTATGGCTACACCTTC. Translation: CASRRPDSLYGYTF.